The 4 T cell receptor beta chains below come from one sample, sequenced in a study of T-cell memory formation after mild COVID-19. TCRdb processed the 5' RACE reads anew with MiXCR; each CDR3 protein has one entry. Of about 360,000 distinct CDR3 sequences listed, around 15% were seen once; the top ten hold roughly a fifth. Sequenced sample: PBMCs or a T cell subset sorted from them (not recorded which). These receptors were obtained from a man younger than 35 who had mild COVID-19 (a few samples of this study predate the infection). Cell type and time point are not known.

This clonotype turned up a few times. The chain couples TRBV21-1 to TRBJ2-7; the table assigns TRBD1, which was not confirmed against the DNA. TRBV21-1 corresponds to a pseudogene. The CDR3 is 20 amino acids. The CDR3 spells CASSKDRGGLTSRNSYEQYV. The CDR3 nucleotides read TGTGCCAGCAGCAAAGATCGGGGCGGACTGACCTCTCGTAACTCCTACGAGCAGTACGTC.

This clonotype was seen more than once but under ten times. The chain uses TRBV4-1 and TRBJ1-5, with unresolved D. V lost 0 bases, J lost 5 bases, and 8 bases lay in between. The V gene's germline CDR1 is MGHRA and CDR2 YSYEKL. This CDR3 is 14 amino acids long. CDR3 in DNA: TGCGCCAGCAGCCAAGATAGGCGTTATCAGCCCCAGCATTTT. Protein: CASSQDRRYQPQHF.

The chain combines TRBV6-5 with TRBJ2-7, with D perhaps TRBD1 (6 bases). Trimming pared 10 bases from V and 6 bases from J, leaving 25 bases between. The length of the CDR3 is 15 residues. CDR1 and CDR2 (germline): MNHEY, SVGAGI. The CDR3: CANAGDDALASEQYV. The CDR3 region has the DNA TGTGCCAACGCAGGGGACGACGCCTTGGCATCCGAGCAGTACGTC.

This clonotype was counted only a few times. The gene calls are TRBV12-3 or TRBV12-4 and TRBJ1-2; D may be TRBD1 (5 bases). This CDR3 has 12 amino acids. Trimming took 3 bases from V and 7 from J, leaving 9 bases between them. The CDR3 region is CASSFRESGYTF. The CDR3 region has the DNA TGTGCCAGCAGTTTCAGGGAAAGTGGCTACACCTTC.